Included here is one T cell receptor (beta chain) sequence, with context. Sequenced by immunoSEQ multiplex PCR; TCRdb stores in-frame clones only, minus some. The sample comprises nearly 70,000 clones, 90% to 95% of which are singletons, and roughly 4.5% rests with the top ten. This receptor was taken from a man in his forties or fifties with rheumatoid arthritis. The sample comprised PBMCs.

DNA for the CDR3: TGCGCCAGCAGCTTGTGGGCTATAGGGAGCAGGGGGACAGATACGCAGTATTTT. Encoded protein: CASSLWAIGSRGTDTQYF. V and J are TRBV5-1 and TRBJ2-3, with TRBD1 matching over 7 bases. This CDR3 region has 18 residues. Germline V lookup: CDR1 SGHRS, CDR2 YFSETQ. V lost 1 base to trimming and J lost 3 bases; unmatched junction nucleotides: 14. Complete variable domain (other parts from reference TRBV5-1 and TRBJ2-3): KAGVTQTPRYLIKTRGQQVTLSCSPISGHRSVSWYQQTPGQGLQFLFEYFSETQRNKGNFPGRFSGRQFSNSRSEMNVSTLELGDSALYLCASSLWAIGSRGTDTQYFGPGTRLTVL.